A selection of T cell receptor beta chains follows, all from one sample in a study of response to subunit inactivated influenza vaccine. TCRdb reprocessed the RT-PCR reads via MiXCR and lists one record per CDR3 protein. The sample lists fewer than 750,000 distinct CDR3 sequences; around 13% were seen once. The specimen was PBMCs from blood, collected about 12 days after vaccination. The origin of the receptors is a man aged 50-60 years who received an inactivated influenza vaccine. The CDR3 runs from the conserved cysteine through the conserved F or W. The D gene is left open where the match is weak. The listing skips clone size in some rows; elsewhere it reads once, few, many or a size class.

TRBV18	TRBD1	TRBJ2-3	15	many	CASSPPRGQGDTQYF	TGTGCCAGCTCACCACCCAGGGGGCAGGGAGATACGCAGTATTTT
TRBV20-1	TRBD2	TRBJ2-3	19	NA	CSARDSGGVGGPGTDTQYF	TGCAGTGCTAGAGATTCGGGAGGAGTGGGAGGGCCTGGGACAGATACGCAGTATTTT
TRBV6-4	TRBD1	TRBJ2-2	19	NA	CASSAPDRDRGRNTGELFF	TGTGCCAGCAGTGCTCCCGATCGGGACAGGGGTAGAAACACCGGGGAGCTGTTTTTT
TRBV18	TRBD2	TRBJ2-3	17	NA	CASSPLAGGPSMDTQYF	TGTGCCAGCTCACCACTTGCGGGGGGACCCTCCATGGATACGCAGTATTTT
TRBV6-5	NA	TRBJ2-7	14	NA	CASIKHWSSYEQYF	TGTGCCAGCATTAAACACTGGAGCTCCTACGAGCAGTACTTC
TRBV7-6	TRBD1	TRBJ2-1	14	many	CASSPGTGVSEQFF	TGTGCCAGCAGCCCCGGGACAGGGGTCAGTGAGCAGTTCTTC
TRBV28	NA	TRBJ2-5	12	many	CASSSVLETQYF	TGTGCCAGCAGTTCCGTATTGGAGACCCAGTACTTC
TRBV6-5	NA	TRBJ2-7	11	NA	CASSHGSEQYF	TGTGCCAGCAGCCACGGGTCCGAGCAGTACTTC
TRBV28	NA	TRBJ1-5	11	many	CASSTYQPQHF	TGTGCCAGCAGTACGTATCAGCCCCAGCATTTT
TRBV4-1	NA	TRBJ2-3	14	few	CASSHYPHTDTQYF	TGCGCCAGCAGCCATTATCCTCACACAGATACGCAGTATTTT
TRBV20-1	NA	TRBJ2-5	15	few	CSAIRGGRVGETQYF	TGCAGTGCTATACGAGGGGGGAGGGTGGGAGAGACCCAGTACTTC
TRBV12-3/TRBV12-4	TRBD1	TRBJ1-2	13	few	CASSETGVHGYTF	TGTGCCAGCAGTGAGACAGGGGTACATGGCTACACCTTC
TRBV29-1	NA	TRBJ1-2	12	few	CSFRVGGYGYTF	TGCAGCTTTAGGGTCGGGGGCTATGGCTACACCTTC
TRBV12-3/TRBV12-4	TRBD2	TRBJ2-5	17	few	CASSPRPGLAGGETQYF	TGTGCCAGCAGTCCAAGACCGGGACTAGCAGGTGGAGAGACCCAGTACTTC
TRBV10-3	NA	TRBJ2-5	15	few	CAISERDILEETQYF	TGTGCCATCAGTGAAAGGGACATATTAGAAGAGACCCAGTACTTC
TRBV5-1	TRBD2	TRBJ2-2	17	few	CASSLVGLAESGGELFF	TGCGCCAGCAGCTTGGTAGGACTAGCGGAATCCGGCGGGGAGCTGTTTTTT
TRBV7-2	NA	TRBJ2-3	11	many	CASRSGDTQYF	TGTGCCAGCCGGAGTGGAGATACGCAGTATTTT
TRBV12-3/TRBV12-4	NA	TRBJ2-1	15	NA	CASSFRGGGDNEQFF	TGTGCCAGCAGTTTCAGAGGGGGGGGAGACAATGAGCAGTTCTTC
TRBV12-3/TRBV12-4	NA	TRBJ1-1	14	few	CASSRSGGDTEAFF	TGTGCCAGCAGCCGGAGTGGGGGAGACACTGAAGCTTTCTTT
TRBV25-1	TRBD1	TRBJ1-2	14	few	CASSEQDRVNGYTF	TGTGCCAGCAGTGAACAGGACAGGGTAAATGGCTACACCTTC
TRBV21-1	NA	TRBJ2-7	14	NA	CASALCPRGSEQYF	TGTGCCAGCGCCTTATGTCCCCGCGGGTCCGAGCAGTACTTC
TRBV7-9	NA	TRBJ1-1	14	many	CASSLGGGNTEAFF	TGTGCCAGCAGCTTAGGCGGGGGGAACACTGAAGCTTTCTTT
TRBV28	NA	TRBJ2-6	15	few	CASSTGYSGANVLTF	TGTGCCAGCAGTACAGGATACTCTGGGGCCAACGTCCTGACTTTC